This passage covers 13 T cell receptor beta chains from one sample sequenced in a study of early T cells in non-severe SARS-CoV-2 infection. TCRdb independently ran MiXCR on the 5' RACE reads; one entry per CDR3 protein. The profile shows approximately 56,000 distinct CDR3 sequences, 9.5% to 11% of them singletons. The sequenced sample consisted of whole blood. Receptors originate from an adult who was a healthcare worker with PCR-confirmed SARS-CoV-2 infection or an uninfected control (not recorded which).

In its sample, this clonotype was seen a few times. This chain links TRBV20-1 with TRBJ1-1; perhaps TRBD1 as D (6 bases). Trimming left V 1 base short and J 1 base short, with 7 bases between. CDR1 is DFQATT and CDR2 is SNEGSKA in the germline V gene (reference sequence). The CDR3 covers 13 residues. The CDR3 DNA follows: TGCAGTGCTAGAGGGGGGGCGAACACTGAAGCTTTCTTT. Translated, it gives CSARGGANTEAFF.

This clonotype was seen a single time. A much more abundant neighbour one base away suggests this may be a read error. The CDR3, as DNA: TGTTCCACCAAACTCGGGGTAGCTGGGAATGAGCAGTTCTTC. Amino acid sequence: CSTKLGVAGNEQFF. The chain recombines TRBV15 with TRBJ2-1; D perhaps matches TRBD2 (5 bases). The length of the CDR3 is 14 residues. Germline V gene sequence: CDR1 LNHNV, CDR2 YYDKDF (reference sequence).

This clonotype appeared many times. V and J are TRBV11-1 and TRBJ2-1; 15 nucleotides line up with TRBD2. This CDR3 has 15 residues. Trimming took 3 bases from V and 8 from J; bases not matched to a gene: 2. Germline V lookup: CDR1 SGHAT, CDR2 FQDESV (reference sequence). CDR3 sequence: CASSLGLAGGYEQFF. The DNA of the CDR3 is TGTGCCAGCAGCTTGGGACTAGCGGGAGGCTATGAGCAGTTCTTC.

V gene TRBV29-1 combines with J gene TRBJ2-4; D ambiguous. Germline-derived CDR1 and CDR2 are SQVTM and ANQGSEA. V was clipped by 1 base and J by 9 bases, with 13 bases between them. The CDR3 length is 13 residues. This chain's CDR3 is CSVEARVSGIQYF. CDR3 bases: TGCAGCGTTGAAGCCCGGGTGTCCGGCATTCAGTACTTC.

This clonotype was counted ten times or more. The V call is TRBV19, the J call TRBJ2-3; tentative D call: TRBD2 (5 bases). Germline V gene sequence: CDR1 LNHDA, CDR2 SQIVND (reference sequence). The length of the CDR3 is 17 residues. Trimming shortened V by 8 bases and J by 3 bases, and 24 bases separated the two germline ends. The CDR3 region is CASGRGLGNHGTDTQYF. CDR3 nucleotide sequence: TGTGCCAGTGGACGTGGACTGGGGAACCACGGGACAGATACGCAGTATTTT.

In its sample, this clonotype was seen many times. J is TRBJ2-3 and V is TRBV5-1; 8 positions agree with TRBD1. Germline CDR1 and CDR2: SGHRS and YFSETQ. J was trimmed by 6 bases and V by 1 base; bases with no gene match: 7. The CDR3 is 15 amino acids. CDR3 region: CASSLPGGTVDTQYF. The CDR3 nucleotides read TGCGCCAGCAGCTTGCCAGGGGGCACGGTGGATACGCAGTATTTT. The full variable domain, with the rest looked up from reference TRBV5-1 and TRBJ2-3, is KAGVTQTPRYLIKTRGQQVTLSCSPISGHRSVSWYQQTPGQGLQFLFEYFSETQRNKGNFPGRFSGRQFSNSRSEMNVSTLELGDSALYLCASSLPGGTVDTQYFGPGTRLTVL.

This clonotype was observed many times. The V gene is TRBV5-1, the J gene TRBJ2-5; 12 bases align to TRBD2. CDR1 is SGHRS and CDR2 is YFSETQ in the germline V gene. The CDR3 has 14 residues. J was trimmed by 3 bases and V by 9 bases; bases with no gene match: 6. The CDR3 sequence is CATGLAGTEETQYF. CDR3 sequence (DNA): TGCGCCACAGGACTAGCGGGGACCGAAGAGACCCAGTACTTC.

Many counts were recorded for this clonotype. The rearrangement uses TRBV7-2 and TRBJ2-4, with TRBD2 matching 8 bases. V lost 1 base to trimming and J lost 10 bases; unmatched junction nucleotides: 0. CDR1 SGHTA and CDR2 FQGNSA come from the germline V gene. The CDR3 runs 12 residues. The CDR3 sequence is CASSLVAGIQYF. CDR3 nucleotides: TGTGCCAGCAGCTTAGTAGCGGGGATTCAGTACTTC.

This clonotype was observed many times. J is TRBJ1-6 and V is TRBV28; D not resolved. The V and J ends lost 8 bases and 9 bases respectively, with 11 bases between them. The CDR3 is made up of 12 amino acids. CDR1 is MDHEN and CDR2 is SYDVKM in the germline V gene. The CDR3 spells CASGYWGSPLHF. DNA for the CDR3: TGTGCCAGCGGGTATTGGGGTTCACCCCTCCACTTT.

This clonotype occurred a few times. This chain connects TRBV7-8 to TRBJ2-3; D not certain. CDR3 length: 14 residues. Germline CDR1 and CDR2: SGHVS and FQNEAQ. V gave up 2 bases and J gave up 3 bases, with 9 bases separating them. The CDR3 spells CASSLRAATDTQYF. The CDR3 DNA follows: TGTGCCAGCAGCTTAAGGGCGGCAACAGATACGCAGTATTTT.

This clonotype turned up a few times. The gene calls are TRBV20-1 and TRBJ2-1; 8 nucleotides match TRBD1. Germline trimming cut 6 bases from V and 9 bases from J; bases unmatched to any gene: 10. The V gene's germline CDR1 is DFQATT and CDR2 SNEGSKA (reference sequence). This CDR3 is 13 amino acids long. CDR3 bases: TGCAGTGCGCCTGGACAGGGTCAAATTGAGCAGTTCTTC. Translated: CSAPGQGQIEQFF.

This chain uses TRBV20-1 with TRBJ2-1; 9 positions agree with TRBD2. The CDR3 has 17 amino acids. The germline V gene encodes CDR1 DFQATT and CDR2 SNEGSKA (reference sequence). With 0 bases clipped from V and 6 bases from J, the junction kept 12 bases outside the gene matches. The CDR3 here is CSARDNRGGRAPNEQFF. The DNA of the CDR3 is TGCAGTGCTAGAGATAATAGAGGCGGGAGGGCGCCCAATGAGCAGTTCTTC.

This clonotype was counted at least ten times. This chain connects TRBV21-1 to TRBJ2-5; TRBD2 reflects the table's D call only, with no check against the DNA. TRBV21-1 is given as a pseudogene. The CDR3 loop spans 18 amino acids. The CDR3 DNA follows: TGTGCCAGCAGCACCCTTGTTCGAGCGGGATTACTTGTAGAGACCCAGTACTTC. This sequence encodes CASSTLVRAGLLVETQYF.